This T cell receptor (beta chain) was identified during a study of T cells after yellow fever vaccination. Trimming removed 8 bases at V and 7 bases at J, with 12 bases between. The CDR3 is 12 residues long. TCRdb used MiXCR to reprocess the 5' RACE reads, holding one entry per CDR3 protein. There are around 250,000 distinct CDR3 sequences in the sample; less than 8.5% occur only once, and roughly 0.9% lies in the top ten. The V gene is TRBV12-3 or TRBV12-4, the J gene TRBJ2-1, with D hard to call. This specimen consisted of CD4+ T cells sorted from PBMCs, obtained 15 days after the yellow fever booster vaccination. The receptor was isolated from a man younger than 40 who received the YFV17D yellow fever vaccine. The CDR3 spells CASGNLGNEQFF. CDR3 nucleotides: TGTGCCAGCGGAAATCTAGGGAATGAGCAGTTCTTC.